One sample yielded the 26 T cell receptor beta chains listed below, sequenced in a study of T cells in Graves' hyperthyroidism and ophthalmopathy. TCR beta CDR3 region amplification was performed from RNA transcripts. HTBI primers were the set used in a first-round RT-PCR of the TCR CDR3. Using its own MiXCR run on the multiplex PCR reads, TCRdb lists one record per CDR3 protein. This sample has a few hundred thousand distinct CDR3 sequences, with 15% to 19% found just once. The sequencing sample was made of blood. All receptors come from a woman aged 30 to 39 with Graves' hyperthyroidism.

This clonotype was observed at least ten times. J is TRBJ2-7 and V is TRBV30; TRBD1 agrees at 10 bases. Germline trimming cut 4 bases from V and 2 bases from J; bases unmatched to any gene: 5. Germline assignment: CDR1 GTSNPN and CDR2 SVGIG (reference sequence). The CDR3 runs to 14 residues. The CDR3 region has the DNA TGTGCCTGGACTTCCGGGACAGGGGCCTACGAGCAGTACTTC. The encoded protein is CAWTSGTGAYEQYF.

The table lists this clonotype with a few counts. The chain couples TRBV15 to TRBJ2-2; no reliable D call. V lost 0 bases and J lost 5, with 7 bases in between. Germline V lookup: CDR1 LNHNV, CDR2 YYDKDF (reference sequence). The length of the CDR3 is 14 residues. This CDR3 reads CATSRDLVTGELFF. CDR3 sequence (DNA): TGTGCCACCAGCAGAGATCTGGTTACCGGGGAGCTGTTTTTT.

In DNA form, the CDR3 reads TGTGCCAGCGCGGTCGTTTTCCCTGGAAACACCATATATTTT. It translates to CASAVVFPGNTIYF. The V call is TRBV7-9, the J call TRBJ1-3; no firm D call. Germline V gene sequence: CDR1 SEHNR, CDR2 FQNEAQ (reference sequence). V was shortened by 8 bases and J by 2 bases, with 13 bases between the two germline ends. The CDR3 sequence is 14 residues long.

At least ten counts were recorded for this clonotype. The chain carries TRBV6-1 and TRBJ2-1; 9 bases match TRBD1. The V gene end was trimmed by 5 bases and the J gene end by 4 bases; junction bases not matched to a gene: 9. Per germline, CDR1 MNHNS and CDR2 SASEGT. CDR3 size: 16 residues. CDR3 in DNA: TGTGCCAGCAGTTGGCTAGGGGACAGGGCTTACAATGAGCAGTTCTTC. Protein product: CASSWLGDRAYNEQFF.

The CDR3 is CASSSHQAGRFSYEQYF. The CDR3 bases are TGTGCCAGCAGCTCCCACCAGGCGGGGAGGTTCTCCTACGAGCAGTACTTC. The chain combines TRBV5-8 with TRBJ2-7, with D perhaps matching TRBD2 (6 bases). The germline V gene encodes CDR1 SGHTS and CDR2 YDEGEE. The CDR3 runs to 17 residues. Trimming stripped 3 bases from V and 0 bases from J, with 19 bases between.

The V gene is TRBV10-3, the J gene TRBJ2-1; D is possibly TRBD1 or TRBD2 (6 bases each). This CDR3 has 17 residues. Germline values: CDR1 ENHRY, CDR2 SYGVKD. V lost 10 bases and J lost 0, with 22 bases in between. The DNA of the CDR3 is TGTGCCACCGAAGGGGGTGGGGGGTCCCCCTCCTACAATGAGCAGTTCTTC. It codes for CATEGGGGSPSYNEQFF.

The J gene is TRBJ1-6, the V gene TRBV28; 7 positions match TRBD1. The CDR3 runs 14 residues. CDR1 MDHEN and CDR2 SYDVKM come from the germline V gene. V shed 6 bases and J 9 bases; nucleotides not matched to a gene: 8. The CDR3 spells CASSPTGNRSPLHF. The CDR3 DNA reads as TGTGCCAGCAGCCCGACAGGGAATCGTTCACCCCTCCACTTT.

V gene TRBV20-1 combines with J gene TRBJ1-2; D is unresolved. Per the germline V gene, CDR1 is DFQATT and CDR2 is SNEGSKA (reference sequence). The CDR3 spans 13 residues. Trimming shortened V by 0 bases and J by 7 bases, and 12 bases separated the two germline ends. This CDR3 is CSARDPWDTGYTF. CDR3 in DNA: TGCAGTGCTAGAGACCCGTGGGATACTGGCTACACCTTC.

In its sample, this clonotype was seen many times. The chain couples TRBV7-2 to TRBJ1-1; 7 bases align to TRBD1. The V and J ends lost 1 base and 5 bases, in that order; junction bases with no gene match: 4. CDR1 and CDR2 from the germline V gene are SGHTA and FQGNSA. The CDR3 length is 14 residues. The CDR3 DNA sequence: TGTGCCAGCAGCTTAGGAGGGGGCGAGACTGAAGCTTTCTTT. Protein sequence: CASSLGGGETEAFF.

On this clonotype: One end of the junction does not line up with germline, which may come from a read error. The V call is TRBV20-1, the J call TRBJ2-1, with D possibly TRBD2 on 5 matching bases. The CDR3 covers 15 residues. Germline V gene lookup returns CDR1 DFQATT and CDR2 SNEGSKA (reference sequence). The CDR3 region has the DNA TGCACTGCTCTCAAAAGCGGTCGTGATGATGGTGAGCAGTTCTTC. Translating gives CTALKSGRDDGEQFF.

Written as DNA, the CDR3 is TGTGCCAGCAGTAGCAGGGTGACCATTCAGTACTTC. Translated, it gives CASSSRVTIQYF. The genes are TRBV6-2 or TRBV6-3 and TRBJ2-4; tentative D call: TRBD1 (5 bases). This CDR3 is 12 amino acids long. V was cut by 5 bases and J by 9 bases, with 11 bases left in between. Germline V CDR1 and CDR2: MNHEY, SVGEGT.

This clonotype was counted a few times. The CDR3 DNA follows: TGTGCCAGCAGTGAAGGACAGCTTTTGAGCTCCTACAATGAGCAGTTCTTC. It encodes CASSEGQLLSSYNEQFF. The chain joins TRBV25-1 to TRBJ2-1; tentatively, D is TRBD1 (6 bases). The length of the CDR3 is 17 residues. Germline CDR1 MGHDK, CDR2 SYGVNS. Trimming took off 2 bases at V and 0 bases at J, with 14 bases between the two ends. The whole variable domain, remainder taken from reference TRBV25-1 and TRBJ2-1, is EADIYQTPRYLVIGTGKKITLECSQTMGHDKMYWYQQDPGMELHLIHYSYGVNSTEKGDLSSESTVSRIRTEHFPLTLESARPSHTSQYLCASSEGQLLSSYNEQFFGPGTRLTVL.

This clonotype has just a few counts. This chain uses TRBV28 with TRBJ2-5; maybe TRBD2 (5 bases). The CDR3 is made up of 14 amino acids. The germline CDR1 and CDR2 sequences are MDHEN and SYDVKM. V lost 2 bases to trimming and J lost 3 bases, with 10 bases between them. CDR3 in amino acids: CASSLNDGKETQYF. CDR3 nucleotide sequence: TGTGCCAGCAGTTTAAACGACGGGAAAGAGACCCAGTACTTC.

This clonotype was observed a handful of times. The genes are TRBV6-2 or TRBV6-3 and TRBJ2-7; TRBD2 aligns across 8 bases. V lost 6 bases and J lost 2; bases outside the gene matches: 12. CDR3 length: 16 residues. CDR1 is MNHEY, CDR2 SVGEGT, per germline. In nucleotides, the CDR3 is TGTGCCAGCAGCTCCCCGACAGCGGGAGCCCCCTACGAGCAGTACTTC. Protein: CASSSPTAGAPYEQYF.

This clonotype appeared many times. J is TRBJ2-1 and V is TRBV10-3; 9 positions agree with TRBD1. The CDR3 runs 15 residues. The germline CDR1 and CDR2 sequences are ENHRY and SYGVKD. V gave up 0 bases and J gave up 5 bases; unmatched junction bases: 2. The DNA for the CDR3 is TGTGCCATCAGTGAGTCTGGACAGGGGCACAATGAGCAGTTCTTC. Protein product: CAISESGQGHNEQFF.

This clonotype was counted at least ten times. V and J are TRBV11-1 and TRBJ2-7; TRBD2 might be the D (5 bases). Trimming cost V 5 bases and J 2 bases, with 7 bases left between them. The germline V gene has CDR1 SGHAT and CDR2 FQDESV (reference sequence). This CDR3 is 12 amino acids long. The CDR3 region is CASSHGAYEQYF. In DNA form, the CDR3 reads TGTGCCAGCAGCCACGGGGCCTACGAGCAGTACTTC.

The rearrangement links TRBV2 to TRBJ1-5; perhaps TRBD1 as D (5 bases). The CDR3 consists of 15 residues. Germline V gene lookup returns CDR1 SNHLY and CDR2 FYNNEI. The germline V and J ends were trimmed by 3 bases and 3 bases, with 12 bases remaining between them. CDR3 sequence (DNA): TGTGCCAGCAGTGACTCCGGGGGGATCAATCAGCCCCAGCATTTT. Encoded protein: CASSDSGGINQPQHF.

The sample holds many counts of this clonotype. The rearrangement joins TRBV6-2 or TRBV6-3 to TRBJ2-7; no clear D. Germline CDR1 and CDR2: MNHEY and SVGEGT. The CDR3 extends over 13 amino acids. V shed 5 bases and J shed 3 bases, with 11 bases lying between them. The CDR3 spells CASSGDMFYEQYF. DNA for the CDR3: TGTGCCAGCAGTGGAGACATGTTCTACGAGCAGTACTTC.

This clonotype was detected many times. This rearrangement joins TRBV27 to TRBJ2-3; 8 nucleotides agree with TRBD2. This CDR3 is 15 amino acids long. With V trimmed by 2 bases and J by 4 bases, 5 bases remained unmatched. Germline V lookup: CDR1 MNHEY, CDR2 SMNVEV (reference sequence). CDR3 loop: CASSLGSGVADTQYF. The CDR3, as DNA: TGTGCCAGCAGTTTAGGTAGCGGGGTAGCAGATACGCAGTATTTT.

CDR3 region: CASSESNQGAKTDTQYF. For the CDR3, the DNA is TGCGCCAGCAGTGAGTCGAACCAGGGGGCGAAGACAGATACGCAGTATTTT. V usage is TRBV10-1 and J usage is TRBJ2-3; 8 nucleotides line up with TRBD1. J was trimmed by 3 bases and V by 0 bases; bases with no gene match: 8. The CDR3 consists of 17 residues. From germline, CDR1 is WNHNN and CDR2 SYGVQD (reference sequence).

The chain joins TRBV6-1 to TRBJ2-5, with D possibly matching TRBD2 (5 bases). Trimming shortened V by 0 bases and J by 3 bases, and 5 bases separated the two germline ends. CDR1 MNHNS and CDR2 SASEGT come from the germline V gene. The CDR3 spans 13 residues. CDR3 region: CASSEAGEETQYF. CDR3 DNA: TGTGCCAGCAGTGAAGCCGGGGAAGAGACCCAGTACTTC.

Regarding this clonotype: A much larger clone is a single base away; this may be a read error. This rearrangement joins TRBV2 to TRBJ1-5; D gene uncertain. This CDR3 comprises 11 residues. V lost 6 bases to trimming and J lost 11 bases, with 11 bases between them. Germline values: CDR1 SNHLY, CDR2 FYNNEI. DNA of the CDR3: TGTGCCAGCAGGGGCTTTTTTTCCCAGCATTTT. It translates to CASRGFFSQHF.

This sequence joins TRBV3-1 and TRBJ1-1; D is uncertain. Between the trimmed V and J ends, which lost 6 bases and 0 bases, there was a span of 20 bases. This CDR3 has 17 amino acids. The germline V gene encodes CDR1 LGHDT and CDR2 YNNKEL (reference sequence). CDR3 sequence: CASSEKASNRLNTEAFF. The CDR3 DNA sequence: TGTGCCAGCAGTGAAAAGGCCTCGAACAGATTGAACACTGAAGCTTTCTTT.

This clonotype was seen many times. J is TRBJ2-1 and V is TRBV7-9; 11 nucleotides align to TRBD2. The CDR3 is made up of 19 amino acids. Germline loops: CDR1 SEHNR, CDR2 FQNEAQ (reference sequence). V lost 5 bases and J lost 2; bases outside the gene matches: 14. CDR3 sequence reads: CASSAPAGLAGGTYNEQFF. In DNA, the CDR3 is TGTGCCAGCAGCGCCCCCGCCGGGTTAGCGGGAGGGACCTACAATGAGCAGTTCTTC.

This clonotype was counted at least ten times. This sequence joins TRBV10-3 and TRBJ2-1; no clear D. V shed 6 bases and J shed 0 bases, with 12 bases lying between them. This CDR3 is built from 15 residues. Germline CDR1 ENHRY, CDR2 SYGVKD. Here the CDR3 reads CAIRTNQTSYNEQFF. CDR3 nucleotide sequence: TGTGCCATCAGGACCAACCAAACCTCCTACAATGAGCAGTTCTTC.

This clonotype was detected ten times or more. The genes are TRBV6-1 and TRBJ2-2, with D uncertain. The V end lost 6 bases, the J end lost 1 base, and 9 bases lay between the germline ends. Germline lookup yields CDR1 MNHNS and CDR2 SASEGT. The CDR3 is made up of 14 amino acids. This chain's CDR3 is CASRRARNTGELFF. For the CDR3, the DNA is TGTGCCAGCAGGAGAGCGAGGAACACCGGGGAGCTGTTTTTT.